A selection of T cell receptor beta chains follows, all from one sample in a study of cytomegalovirus exposure and HLA in healthy donors. TCRdb keeps only in-frame clones here, not all; method: immunoSEQ multiplex PCR. The repertoire holds approximately 140,000 clones, with 60% to 85% as singletons. Sample: PBMCs. Every receptor here comes from a man aged 35-49 years in good health and CMV-seropositive. Each CDR3 is given with its conserved first and last residue. The order of the fields is clone size, J gene, V gene, D gene, CDR3 DNA, CDR3 protein. D genes are given only for firm matches. The size of a clone is reported for some rows only, either as once, few or many, or as a class for expanded clones.

NA,TRBJ2-7,TRBV6-1,NA,TGTGCCAGCAGTGAAGCCCAGGTGGTCTACGAGCAGTACTTC,CASSEAQVVYEQYF
NA,TRBJ2-7,TRBV7-2,TRBD1,TGTGCCAGCAGCTTATATACTAGTGGGACAGGCAGGGGGGAGCAGTACTTC,CASSLYTSGTGRGEQYF
few,TRBJ2-2,TRBV2,NA,TGTGCCAGCAGTGAGCAGGGGACGGGCGGGGAGCTGTTTTTT,CASSEQGTGGELFF
NA,TRBJ2-7,TRBV11-2,NA,TGTGCCAGCAGCTTAAGTTCTACTAGTCGGTCCTACGAGCAGTACTTC,CASSLSSTSRSYEQYF
NA,TRBJ2-1,TRBV5-1,TRBD1,TGCGCCAGCAGCGGAGGGACAGGGGGCTTTCTCAACTACAATGAGCAGTTCTTC,CASSGGTGGFLNYNEQFF
NA,TRBJ2-2,TRBV2,NA,TGTGCCAGCAGTCGAGGGCTAGGTCCGGCCGGGGAGCTGTTTTTT,CASSRGLGPAGELFF
NA,TRBJ2-1,TRBV7-8,NA,TGTGCCAGCAGCTTAGACAGGAGCTCCTACAATGAGCAGTTCTTC,CASSLDRSSYNEQFF
NA,TRBJ2-7,TRBV29-1,TRBD1,TGCAGCGTTGTTCTTGGGGACAGTTGGGCCCCCTACGAGCAGTACTTC,CSVVLGDSWAPYEQYF
once,TRBJ2-4,TRBV4-3,NA,TGCGCCAGCAGCCAAGGACGCCAAAGAGGTAAAAACATTCAGTACTTC,CASSQGRQRGKNIQYF
few,TRBJ2-7,TRBV5-6,NA,TGTGCCAGCAGCTTGCGGTCAGACAGATACTCCTACGAGCAGTACTTC,CASSLRSDRYSYEQYF
few,TRBJ2-7,TRBV21-1,NA,TGTGCCAGCAGCAAAAGAGGACCCGAACACAGGAGATTTACCTACGAGCAGTACTTC,CASSKRGPEHRRFTYEQYF
few,TRBJ2-5,TRBV6-1,NA,TGTGCCAGCACGGGGGTTCAACATCCTGGGCGGACCCAGTACTTC,CASTGVQHPGRTQYF
NA,TRBJ2-7,TRBV10-2,NA,TGCGCCAGCAGAGTTACTAGTCCCACCTACGAGCAGTACTTC,CASRVTSPTYEQYF
NA,TRBJ2-7,TRBV27,TRBD1,TGTGCCAGCAGTCCCCGGACAGGAACATACGAGCAGTACTTC,CASSPRTGTYEQYF
few,TRBJ2-7,TRBV7-6,TRBD2,TGTGCCAGCAGCTTAGAAGGGACTAGCGGGAGCGAGCAGTACTTC,CASSLEGTSGSEQYF
NA,TRBJ2-7,TRBV29-1,NA,TGCAGCGTTGAAGAGGTGACAGATCCCTACGAGCAGTACTTC,CSVEEVTDPYEQYF